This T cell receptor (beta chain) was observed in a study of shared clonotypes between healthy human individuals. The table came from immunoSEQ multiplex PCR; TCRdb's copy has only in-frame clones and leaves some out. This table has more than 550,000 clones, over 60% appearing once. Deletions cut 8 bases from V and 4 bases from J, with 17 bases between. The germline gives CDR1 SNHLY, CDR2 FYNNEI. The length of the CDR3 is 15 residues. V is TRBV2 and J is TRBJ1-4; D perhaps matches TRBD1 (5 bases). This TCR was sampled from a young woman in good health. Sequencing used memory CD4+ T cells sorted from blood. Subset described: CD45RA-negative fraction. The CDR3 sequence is CASRLRQGGNEKLFF. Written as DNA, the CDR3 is TGTGCCAGCCGGCTGAGGCAGGGAGGTAATGAAAAACTGTTTTTT.